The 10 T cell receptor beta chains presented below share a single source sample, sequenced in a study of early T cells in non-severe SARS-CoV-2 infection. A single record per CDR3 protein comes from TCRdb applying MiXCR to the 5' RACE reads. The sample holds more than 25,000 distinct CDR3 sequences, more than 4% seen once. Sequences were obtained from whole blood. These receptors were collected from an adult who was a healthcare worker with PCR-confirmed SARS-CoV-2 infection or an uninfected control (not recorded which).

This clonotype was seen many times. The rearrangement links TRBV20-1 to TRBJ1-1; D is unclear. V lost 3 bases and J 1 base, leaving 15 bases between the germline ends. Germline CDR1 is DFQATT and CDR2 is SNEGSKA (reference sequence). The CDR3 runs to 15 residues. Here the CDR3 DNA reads TGCAGTGCTAGGTCTTCCACAAGTAAGAACACTGAAGCTTTCTTT. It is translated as CSARSSTSKNTEAFF.

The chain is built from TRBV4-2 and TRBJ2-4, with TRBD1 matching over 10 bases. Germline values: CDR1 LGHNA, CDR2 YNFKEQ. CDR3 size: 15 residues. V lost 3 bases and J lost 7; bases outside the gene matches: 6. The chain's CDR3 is CASSHGQGVNNIQYF. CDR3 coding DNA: TGTGCCAGCAGCCATGGACAGGGGGTAAATAACATTCAGTACTTC.

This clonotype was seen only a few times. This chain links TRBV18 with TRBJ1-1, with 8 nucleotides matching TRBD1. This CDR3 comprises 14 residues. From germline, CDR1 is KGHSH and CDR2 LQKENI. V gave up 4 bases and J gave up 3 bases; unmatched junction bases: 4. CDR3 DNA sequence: TGTGCCAGCTCACTGACAGGGGAGGACACTGAAGCTTTCTTT. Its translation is CASSLTGEDTEAFF.

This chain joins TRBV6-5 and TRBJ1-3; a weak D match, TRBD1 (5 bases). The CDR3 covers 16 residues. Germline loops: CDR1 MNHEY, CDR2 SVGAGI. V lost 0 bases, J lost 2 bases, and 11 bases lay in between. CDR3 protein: CASSYSAGPAGNTIYF. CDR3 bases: TGTGCCAGCAGTTACTCGGCAGGGCCTGCTGGAAACACCATATATTTT.

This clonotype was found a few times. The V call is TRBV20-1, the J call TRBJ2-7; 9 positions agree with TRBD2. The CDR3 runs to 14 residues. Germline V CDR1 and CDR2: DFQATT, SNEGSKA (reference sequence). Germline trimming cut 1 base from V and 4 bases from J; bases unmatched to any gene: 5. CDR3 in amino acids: CSARGGTSRYEQYF. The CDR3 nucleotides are TGCAGTGCTAGAGGTGGGACTAGCAGGTACGAGCAGTACTTC.

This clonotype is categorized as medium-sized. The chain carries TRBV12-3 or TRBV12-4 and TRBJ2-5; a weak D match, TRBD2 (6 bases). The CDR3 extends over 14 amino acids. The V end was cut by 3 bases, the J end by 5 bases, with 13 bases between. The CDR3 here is CASSLQRGKETQYF. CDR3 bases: TGTGCCAGCAGTTTGCAACGGGGGAAGGAGACCCAGTACTTC.

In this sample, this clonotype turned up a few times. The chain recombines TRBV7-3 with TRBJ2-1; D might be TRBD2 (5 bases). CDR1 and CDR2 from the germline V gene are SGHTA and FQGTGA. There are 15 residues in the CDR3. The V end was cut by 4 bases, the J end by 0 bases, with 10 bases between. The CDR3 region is CASSSGSSSYNEQFF. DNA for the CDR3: TGTGCCAGCAGCTCGGGGTCGAGCTCCTACAATGAGCAGTTCTTC.

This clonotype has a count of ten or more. This CDR3 is CSARDAGTNGQYF. As DNA, the CDR3 is TGCAGTGCTAGAGATGCCGGGACGAATGGGCAGTACTTC. The rearrangement uses TRBV20-1 and TRBJ2-7; D may match TRBD1 or TRBD2 (5 bases each). V was clipped by 0 bases and J by 9 bases, with 15 bases between them. The CDR3 totals 13 residues. Germline CDR1 and CDR2: DFQATT and SNEGSKA (reference sequence).

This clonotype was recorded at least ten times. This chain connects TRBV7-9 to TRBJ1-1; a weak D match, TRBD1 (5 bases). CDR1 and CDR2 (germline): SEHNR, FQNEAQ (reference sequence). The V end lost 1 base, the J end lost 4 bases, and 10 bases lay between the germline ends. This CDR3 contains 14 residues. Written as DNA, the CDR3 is TGTGCCAGCAGCTTAGAAGCGGGACTCACTGAAGCTTTCTTT. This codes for CASSLEAGLTEAFF.

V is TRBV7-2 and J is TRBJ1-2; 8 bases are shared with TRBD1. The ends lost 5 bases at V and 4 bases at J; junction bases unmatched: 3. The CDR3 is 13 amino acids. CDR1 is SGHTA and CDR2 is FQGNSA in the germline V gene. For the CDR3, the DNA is TGTGCCAGCAGCCGGGGACAGGTCTATGGCTACACCTTC. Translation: CASSRGQVYGYTF.